The 23 T cell receptor beta chains in this list originate from one sample, sequenced in a study of T cell changes during pregnancy in multiple sclerosis. Some clones are missing from TCRdb's copy, which holds only in-frame ones; the method was immunoSEQ multiplex PCR. The top ten hold 0.78% of the sample, which has 100,000 to 140,000 clones, less than 95% seen once. The sequencing here drew on peripheral blood, taken in the third trimester of pregnancy. These receptors were taken from a female donor in good health, enrolled as a control in a pregnancy study.

The chain recombines TRBV6-1 with TRBJ1-2, with 8 nucleotides matching TRBD1. This CDR3 has 14 residues. Germline loops: CDR1 MNHNS, CDR2 SASEGT. V trimming: 7 bases; J trimming: 6 bases; junction bases outside the gene matches: 10. The CDR3 DNA sequence: TGTGCCAGCACAAGGACAGGGTGGGAGGATGGCTACACCTTC. This codes for CASTRTGWEDGYTF.

Concerning this clone: This CDR3 is also generated by other DNA sequences in the sample. V gene TRBV9 combines with J gene TRBJ2-7, with TRBD1 matching over 7 bases. This CDR3 comprises 13 residues. The trim removed 3 bases at V and 2 bases at J, leaving 2 bases unmatched. Germline V lookup: CDR1 SGDLS, CDR2 YYNGEE. The CDR3 coding sequence is TGTGCCAGCAGCGCAGGGACAGCCTACGAGCAGTACTTC. Protein product: CASSAGTAYEQYF. Based on the CDR3 plus reference TRBV9 and TRBJ2-7, the full variable domain is DSGVTQTPKHLITATGQRVTLRCSPRSGDLSVYWYQQSLDQGLQFLIQYYNGEERAKGNILERFSAQQFPDLHSELNLSSLELGDSALYFCASSAGTAYEQYFGPGTRLTVT.

This chain joins TRBV6-6 and TRBJ2-1, with 11 bases lining up with TRBD1. The CDR3 contains 15 residues. V trimming: 7 bases; J trimming: 5 bases; junction bases outside the gene matches: 7. The germline gives CDR1 MNHNY, CDR2 SVGAGI (reference sequence). CDR3 nucleotide sequence: TGTGCCAGCACCCGGACAGGGGGCACGAACAATGAGCAGTTCTTC. Encoded protein: CASTRTGGTNNEQFF.

This chain uses TRBV27 with TRBJ2-6; 7 nucleotides align to TRBD2. With 5 bases clipped from V and 0 bases from J, the junction kept 7 bases outside the gene matches. The CDR3 is 17 amino acids. Germline V gene data show CDR1 as MNHEY and CDR2 as SMNVEV (reference sequence). This CDR3 is CASSPLGDYSGANVLTF. CDR3 nucleotide sequence: TGTGCCAGCAGTCCATTGGGGGACTACTCTGGGGCCAACGTCCTGACTTTC.

This chain joins TRBV9 and TRBJ2-3, with 12 bases aligning to TRBD2. CDR1 is SGDLS, CDR2 YYNGEE, per germline. The CDR3 has 15 residues. V lost 0 bases to trimming and J lost 6 bases; unmatched junction nucleotides: 2. This chain's CDR3 is CASSVVGTSGDTQYF. In DNA form, the CDR3 reads TGTGCCAGCAGCGTAGTTGGGACTAGCGGGGATACGCAGTATTTT.

The table lists this clone with a count of one. The gene calls are TRBV19 and TRBJ1-6, with a possible D match to TRBD1 (6 bases). The CDR3 extends over 16 amino acids. Between the trimmed V and J ends, which lost 4 bases and 0 bases, there was a span of 10 bases. Germline V lookup: CDR1 LNHDA, CDR2 SQIVND (reference sequence). In DNA form, the CDR3 reads TGTGCCAGTAGTACTACAGGGAGCTCCTATAATTCACCCCTCCACTTT. Translating gives CASSTTGSSYNSPLHF.

This chain joins TRBV19 and TRBJ1-2; no reliable D call. Trimming took off 1 base at V and 2 bases at J, with 14 bases between the two ends. The CDR3 contains 16 residues. Germline V lookup: CDR1 LNHDA, CDR2 SQIVND (reference sequence). The CDR3 sequence is CASSIVAGQPNYGYTF. CDR3 sequence (DNA): TGTGCCAGTAGTATAGTGGCGGGCCAACCCAACTATGGCTACACCTTC.

The CDR3 protein is CASSKGDLQGLWNNEQFF. The DNA for the CDR3 is TGTGCCAGCAGCAAGGGAGACCTACAGGGTTTGTGGAACAATGAGCAGTTCTTC. The chain couples TRBV11-3 to TRBJ2-1; TRBD1 might be the D (6 bases). From germline, CDR1 is SGHNT and CDR2 YENEEA. The CDR3 runs to 18 residues. V lost 5 bases, J lost 5 bases, and 25 bases lay in between.

V gene TRBV4-3 combines with J gene TRBJ2-7; a weak D match, TRBD1 (6 bases). Trimming left V 0 bases short and J 1 base short, with 10 bases between. The V gene's germline CDR1 is LGHNA and CDR2 YSLEER. The CDR3 has 15 residues. The CDR3 region is CASSQDPGESYEQYF. As DNA, the CDR3 is TGCGCCAGCAGCCAAGATCCAGGGGAGTCCTACGAGCAGTACTTC.

The CDR3 sequence: CASSDQETQYF. CDR3 sequence (DNA): TGTGCCAGCTCCGACCAAGAGACCCAGTACTTC. The chain couples TRBV18 to TRBJ2-5, with unresolved D. CDR1 is KGHSH, CDR2 LQKENI, per germline. The CDR3 spans 11 residues. Trimming took off 6 bases at V and 0 bases at J, with 2 bases between the two ends.

CDR3 in amino acids: CASSPQVQGIMNTEAFF. For the CDR3, the DNA is TGTGCCAGCTCACCACAGGTCCAGGGGATTATGAACACTGAAGCTTTCTTT. J is TRBJ1-1 and V is TRBV18, with a weak D call TRBD1 (6 bases). The CDR3 spans 17 residues. Deletions cut 1 base from V and 0 bases from J, with 15 bases between. Germline-derived CDR1 and CDR2 are KGHSH and LQKENI.

This clone showed up just a few times. This chain connects TRBV7-3 to TRBJ1-1; a possible D gene is TRBD1 (6 bases). V shed 5 bases and J shed 5 bases, with 9 bases lying between them. Per the germline V gene, CDR1 is SGHTA and CDR2 is FQGTGA. CDR3 length: 12 residues. The CDR3 region has the DNA TGTGCCAGCAGCCCCCAGGGGACTGAAGCTTTCTTT. It yields the protein CASSPQGTEAFF. Full variable domain (missing parts from reference TRBV7-3 and TRBJ1-1): GAGVSQTPSNKVTEKGKYVELRCDPISGHTALYWYRQSLGQGPEFLIYFQGTGAADDSGLPNDRFFAVRPEGSVSTLKIQRTERGDSAVYLCASSPQGTEAFFGQGTRLTVV.

The genes are TRBV4-2 and TRBJ1-1, with D perhaps matching TRBD1 (5 bases). Germline CDR1 and CDR2: LGHNA and YNFKEQ. Trimming took 3 bases from V and 12 from J, leaving 17 bases between them. This CDR3 spans 13 amino acids. The CDR3 DNA is TGTGCCAGCAGCCAGGATCCGGGACTTTCCTCTTTCTTT. Translating it yields CASSQDPGLSSFF.

The J gene is TRBJ2-7, the V gene TRBV9; D is perhaps TRBD1 (5 bases). CDR1 is SGDLS, CDR2 YYNGEE, per germline. Trimming left V 4 bases short and J 0 bases short, with 17 bases between. This CDR3 region has 16 residues. The CDR3 DNA sequence: TGTGCCAGCAGCCCCCGCTTAGGGGCAGCCTCCTACGAGCAGTACTTC. Residues: CASSPRLGAASYEQYF.

This clone was recorded only once. The chain is built from TRBV13 and TRBJ2-2; 10 bases map to TRBD2. The V gene end was trimmed by 1 base and the J gene end by 0 bases; junction bases not matched to a gene: 8. Germline V lookup: CDR1 PRHDT, CDR2 FYEKMQ (reference sequence). This CDR3 has 19 residues. The DNA of the CDR3 is TGTGCCAGCAGCTTAGAGGCTAGCGGGGGACCGACGAACACCGGGGAGCTGTTTTTT. Its protein product is CASSLEASGGPTNTGELFF.

This rearrangement joins TRBV6-5 to TRBJ2-7; 11 bases agree with TRBD1. J gave up 6 bases and V 5 bases, and 6 bases lay outside the gene matches. Germline-derived CDR1 and CDR2 are MNHEY and SVGAGI. The CDR3 consists of 14 residues. The CDR3 DNA follows: TGTGCCAGCAGTCAGGACAGGGGGCCGATCGAGCAGTACTTC. This translates into CASSQDRGPIEQYF.

The chain carries TRBV4-2 and TRBJ2-1; D may be TRBD1 (6 bases). Trimming left V 4 bases short and J 0 bases short, with 16 bases between. This CDR3 contains 17 residues. CDR1 is LGHNA and CDR2 is YNFKEQ in the germline V gene. CDR3: CASSPWGQATSYNEQFF. The CDR3 DNA reads as TGTGCCAGCAGCCCCTGGGGGCAAGCCACCTCCTACAATGAGCAGTTCTTC.

This clone was recorded once. V is TRBV6-1 and J is TRBJ2-7; perhaps TRBD1 as D (6 bases). The germline gives CDR1 MNHNS, CDR2 SASEGT. The CDR3 length is 12 residues. With 10 bases removed from V and 0 bases from J, the gap between germline ends came to 10 bases. CDR3 protein: CATRTVSYEQYF. The CDR3 region has the DNA TGTGCCACCCGGACAGTCTCCTACGAGCAGTACTTC.

The chain joins TRBV27 to TRBJ2-5; weak D call: TRBD1 (6 bases). Germline V gives CDR1 MNHEY, CDR2 SMNVEV (reference sequence). The CDR3 runs to 14 residues. Trimming took 4 bases from V and 0 from J, leaving 9 bases between them. CDR3 in amino acids: CASSSWTDQETQYF. CDR3 bases: TGTGCCAGCAGTTCATGGACAGACCAAGAGACCCAGTACTTC.

The rearrangement joins TRBV10-3 to TRBJ1-2; 7 nucleotides align to TRBD1. This CDR3 is built from 16 residues. Per germline, CDR1 ENHRY and CDR2 SYGVKD. V trimming: 4 bases; J trimming: 5 bases; junction bases outside the gene matches: 13. In nucleotides, the CDR3 is TGTGCCATCAGTGGGACCGAAGTGCACAGGGGATATGGCTACACCTTC. Translated: CAISGTEVHRGYGYTF.

This chain joins TRBV27 and TRBJ1-5, with 7 bases fitting TRBD1. The CDR3 covers 13 residues. With V trimmed by 6 bases and J by 4 bases, 3 bases remained unmatched. The germline gives CDR1 MNHEY, CDR2 SMNVEV (reference sequence). CDR3 amino acids: CASRSTGNQPQHF. Here the CDR3 DNA reads TGTGCCAGCAGGTCGACAGGGAATCAGCCCCAGCATTTT.

V is TRBV18 and J is TRBJ2-1; 8 nucleotides agree with TRBD1. After removal of 3 bases from V and 15 bases from J, the junction contained 13 bases not matched to a gene. The CDR3 totals 14 residues. Germline loops: CDR1 KGHSH, CDR2 LQKENI. CDR3 protein: CASSPSGTGFVRFF. The CDR3 DNA reads as TGTGCCAGCTCACCGTCCGGGACAGGATTCGTACGGTTCTTC.

The V and J genes are TRBV9 and TRBJ2-1; tentative D call: TRBD1 (6 bases). Trimming took off 2 bases at V and 1 base at J, with 10 bases between the two ends. This CDR3 has 15 amino acids. Germline-derived CDR1 and CDR2 are SGDLS and YYNGEE. Here the CDR3 DNA reads TGTGCCAGCAGCGTTCTGGGGGCATCCTACAATGAGCAGTTCTTC. Amino acids: CASSVLGASYNEQFF.